These T cell receptor beta chains were read from a single sample in a study of cytomegalovirus exposure and HLA in healthy donors. Assay: immunoSEQ multiplex PCR; the TCRdb copy retains only in-frame clones and omits some. This sample carries around 190,000 clones, around 86% of them seen once, and the ten largest clones take over 1.3%. Sequencing used PBMCs. These receptors all come from a woman under 30 in good health and CMV-seronegative. Each CDR3 is given with its conserved first and last residue. The order of the fields is V gene, D gene, CDR3 length, J gene, clone size, CDR3 protein, CDR3 DNA. D genes are given only for firm matches. Size is omitted from some rows. Given values are once, few, many or a class for expanded clones.

TRBV4-1	-	18	TRBJ1-3	-	CASSQDRWNSRSGNTIYF	TGCGCCAGCAGCCAAGACCGCTGGAACAGTCGCTCTGGAAACACCATATATTTT
TRBV5-6	TRBD2	17	TRBJ2-1	few	CASSLNSGTSGYNEQFF	TGTGCCAGCAGCTTGAACTCCGGGACTAGCGGGTACAATGAGCAGTTCTTC
TRBV9	TRBD1	17	TRBJ2-7	-	CASSARAGGQGAYEQYF	TGTGCCAGCAGCGCCCGGGCGGGGGGACAGGGGGCTTACGAGCAGTACTTC
TRBV7-2	TRBD1	15	TRBJ1-2	-	CASSLKTGGTRGYTF	TGTGCCAGCAGCTTAAAAACAGGGGGCACGCGAGGCTACACCTTC
TRBV4-2	-	14	TRBJ1-2	-	CASSQGGGNYGYTF	TGTGCCAGCAGCCAAGGGGGGGGGAACTATGGCTACACCTTC
TRBV7-2	-	13	TRBJ1-4	-	CASSLAGGEKLFF	TGTGCCAGCAGCTTAGCGGGGGGTGAAAAACTGTTTTTT
TRBV5-4	TRBD1	18	TRBJ1-3	-	CASSSLSLVGGAGNTIYF	TGTGCCAGCAGCTCGCTCTCCTTGGTAGGGGGCGCTGGAAACACCATATATTTT
TRBV21-1	-	15	TRBJ2-3	-	CASSTRQVGTDTQYF	TGTGCCAGCAGCACACGACAGGTTGGTACAGATACGCAGTATTTT
TRBV5-4	-	14	TRBJ1-2	-	CASSHGPGAYGYTF	TGTGCCAGCAGTCACGGCCCGGGAGCCTATGGCTACACCTTC
TRBV7-8	TRBD1	14	TRBJ1-5	-	CASSSRQGQQPQHF	TGTGCCAGCAGCTCGAGACAGGGGCAACAGCCCCAGCATTTT
TRBV4-1	TRBD1	15	TRBJ2-3	-	CASSPLTGGTDTQYF	TGCGCCAGCAGTCCCCTGACAGGGGGCACAGATACGCAGTATTTT
TRBV2	-	16	TRBJ1-5	-	CASSFGGEGSNQPQHF	TGTGCCAGCAGCTTCGGGGGGGAGGGTAGCAATCAGCCCCAGCATTTT
TRBV5-1	-	14	TRBJ2-5	-	CASSSDTFGGTQYF	TGCGCCAGCAGCTCGGACACCTTCGGGGGGACCCAGTACTTC
TRBV2	-	15	TRBJ1-1	-	CASSEWQEWNTEAFF	TGTGCCAGCAGTGAATGGCAGGAATGGAACACTGAAGCTTTCTTT
TRBV9	TRBD2	15	TRBJ2-3	-	CASSVGTRFTDTQYF	TGTGCCAGCAGCGTAGGGACTAGGTTCACAGATACGCAGTATTTT
TRBV19	TRBD1	13	TRBJ1-2	few	CASSMGTEGGYTF	TGTGCCAGTAGTATGGGGACAGAGGGTGGCTACACCTTC
TRBV30	TRBD1	16	TRBJ1-3	-	CAWTWDSQVPGNTIYF	TGTGCCTGGACCTGGGACAGCCAAGTCCCTGGAAACACCATATATTTT
TRBV7-9	TRBD1	15	TRBJ2-7	-	CASSLGGQGTREQYF	TGTGCCAGCAGCTTAGGCGGACAGGGGACGCGGGAGCAGTACTTC
TRBV30	-	13	TRBJ1-1	-	CAYAVLGGTEAFF	TGTGCCTACGCGGTCCTCGGGGGGACTGAAGCTTTCTTT
TRBV20-1	TRBD2	11	TRBJ2-7	once	CRAGGPDEQYF	TGCAGGGCGGGGGGGCCTGACGAGCAGTACTTC
TRBV7-9	-	15	TRBJ1-1	few	CASSPPSVSDTEAFF	TGTGCCAGCAGCCCACCTTCGGTGTCGGACACTGAAGCTTTCTTT
TRBV9	TRBD2	16	TRBJ2-1	-	CASSVGSSGDYNEQFF	TGTGCCAGCAGCGTAGGATCTAGCGGGGACTACAATGAGCAGTTCTTC
TRBV6-4	-	14	TRBJ1-2	-	CASSDSRRLNGYTF	TGTGCCAGCAGTGACTCGAGGCGGCTCAATGGCTACACCTTC
TRBV6-5	-	15	TRBJ2-4	-	CASSTRGRAKNIQYF	TGTGCCAGCAGCACCCGAGGGAGGGCCAAAAACATTCAGTACTTC
TRBV5-4	-	17	TRBJ1-4	-	CASSLGGAFATNEKLFF	TGTGCCAGCAGCTTAGGGGGGGCATTTGCAACTAATGAAAAACTGTTTTTT
TRBV9	TRBD2	18	TRBJ2-2	-	CASSGPLAGGANTGELFF	TGTGCCAGCAGCGGACCTCTAGCGGGGGGCGCGAACACCGGGGAGCTGTTTTTT
TRBV20-1	-	11	TRBJ2-5	-	CSAEGQETQYF	TGCAGTGCTGAGGGTCAAGAGACCCAGTACTTC
TRBV10-3	-	15	TRBJ2-2	-	CAISDYRFKTGELFF	TGTGCCATCAGTGATTACAGGTTTAAGACCGGGGAGCTGTTTTTT
TRBV4-2	TRBD2	17	TRBJ2-5	-	CASSLRISGRALETQYF	TGTGCCAGCAGCCTCCGGATTAGCGGGAGGGCTTTAGAGACCCAGTACTTC
TRBV25-1	-	17	TRBJ1-1	once	CASSRLWGGRAVTEAFF	TGTGCCAGCAGTCGACTCTGGGGCGGCAGGGCGGTCACTGAAGCTTTCTTT
TRBV9	TRBD2	18	TRBJ2-5	-	CASSAGTSGGSLVETQYF	TGTGCCAGCAGCGCCGGGACTAGCGGGGGATCATTAGTCGAGACCCAGTACTTC
TRBV21-1	-	15	TRBJ2-7	-	CASSSRWTGSYEQYF	TGTGCCAGCAGCTCCCGTTGGACAGGATCCTACGAGCAGTACTTC
TRBV4-1	-	15	TRBJ2-2	-	CASSQDPLRARELFF	TGCGCCAGCAGCCAAGATCCCCTCCGAGCACGGGAGCTGTTTTTT
TRBV9	TRBD2	20	TRBJ2-1	-	CASSGSTGLAGRHRLNEQFF	TGTGCCAGCAGCGGATCCACGGGACTAGCGGGACGCCATCGTCTCAATGAGCAGTTCTTC
TRBV5-1	-	14	TRBJ1-2	few	CASSLGEGNYGYTF	TGCGCCAGCAGCTTGGGGGAGGGAAACTATGGCTACACCTTC
TRBV29-1	TRBD1	12	TRBJ2-1	-	CSVVRQGNEQFF	TGCAGCGTTGTCAGACAGGGCAATGAGCAGTTCTTC
TRBV5-1	-	13	TRBJ2-7	once	CASSLEDSYEQYF	TGCGCCAGCAGCCTGGAAGACAGTTACGAGCAGTACTTC
TRBV14	-	12	TRBJ2-3	-	CASSRGDITQYF	TGTGCCAGCAGCCGAGGGGACATTACGCAGTATTTT
TRBV11-2	-	17	TRBJ2-2	-	CASSNDSDITNTGELFF	TGTGCCAGCAGCAACGATTCAGACATAACGAACACCGGGGAGCTGTTTTTT
TRBV7-8	TRBD2	15	TRBJ2-3	-	CASSPPTSGRDTQYF	TGTGCCAGCAGCCCCCCGACTAGCGGAAGGGATACGCAGTATTTT
TRBV12-5	TRBD1	16	TRBJ1-2	once	CASGLVPGTGSYGYTF	TGTGCTAGTGGTTTGGTACCCGGGACAGGGAGCTATGGCTACACCTTC
TRBV4-2	-	17	TRBJ2-6	-	CASSQDRQGVGANVLTF	TGTGCCAGCAGCCAAGACCGGCAAGGGGTCGGGGCCAACGTCCTGACTTTC
TRBV5-1	TRBD1	15	TRBJ1-1	-	CASSLGTGSNTEAFF	TGCGCCAGCAGCTTGGGGACAGGGTCGAACACTGAAGCTTTCTTT
TRBV6-5	-	15	TRBJ2-7	-	CASSYGGGATYEQYF	TGTGCCAGCAGTTACGGAGGGGGGGCCACCTACGAGCAGTACTTC
TRBV6-5	TRBD2	16	TRBJ2-2	-	CASSYPGTKNTGELFF	TGTGCCAGCAGTTACCCCGGGACTAAAAACACCGGGGAGCTGTTTTTT
TRBV7-9	-	13	TRBJ2-2	-	CASSPPGTGELFF	TGTGCCAGCAGCCCCCCGGGAACCGGGGAGCTGTTTTTT
TRBV19	TRBD2	15	TRBJ2-7	-	CASSTSGGHSYEQYF	TGTGCCAGTAGCACTAGCGGGGGCCACTCCTACGAGCAGTACTTC
TRBV9	-	16	TRBJ2-1	-	CASSVELGGPNNEQFF	TGTGCCAGCAGCGTAGAGTTGGGGGGGCCCAACAATGAGCAGTTCTTC
TRBV5-4	-	13	TRBJ1-1	-	CASSLERDTEAFF	TGTGCCAGCAGCTTGGAGAGGGACACTGAAGCTTTCTTT
TRBV19	-	14	TRBJ1-5	few	CASSQEVSNQPQHF	TGTGCCAGTAGCCAAGAGGTGAGCAATCAGCCCCAGCATTTT
TRBV6-4	-	14	TRBJ2-3	many	CASSETGEVDTQYF	TGTGCCAGCAGTGAAACGGGGGAAGTAGATACGCAGTATTTT
TRBV5-1	TRBD2	16	TRBJ2-1	-	CASSPGGTSGYNEQFF	TGCGCCAGCAGCCCAGGCGGGACTAGCGGTTACAATGAGCAGTTCTTC
TRBV28	-	15	TRBJ1-3	-	CASSLTRGSGNTIYF	TGTGCCAGCAGTTTAACTCGGGGGTCTGGAAACACCATATATTTT
TRBV19	TRBD1	14	TRBJ1-1	-	CASSRDRRNTEAFF	TGTGCCAGTAGTAGGGACAGGAGGAACACTGAAGCTTTCTTT